These 20 T cell receptor beta chains originate from one sample sequenced in a study of blood T cell repertoires in COVID-19. Clones were sequenced by immunoSEQ multiplex PCR, and TCRdb holds only the in-frame ones, with some missing. The top ten hold about 15% of the sample, which has 72,000 or so clones, around 82% seen once. The material sequenced was peripheral blood. These receptor sequences come from a man older than 75 with active COVID-19.

This clone was observed a handful of times. The V gene is TRBV5-4, the J gene TRBJ2-7; the D gene is possibly TRBD1 (5 bases). Germline V gene data show CDR1 as SGHNT and CDR2 as YYREEE (reference sequence). V lost 4 bases, J lost 2 bases, and 16 bases lay in between. The CDR3 runs 15 residues. In DNA form, the CDR3 reads TGTGCCAGCAGCATTGACAGCACTACCCCCTACGAGCAGTACTTC. It codes for CASSIDSTTPYEQYF.

This clone appeared a single time. The chain employs TRBV11-3 and TRBJ2-5; TRBD2 matches 8 bases. Germline values: CDR1 SGHNT, CDR2 YENEEA. Trimming removed 1 base from V and 4 bases from J; junction bases left unmatched: 5. The CDR3 sequence is 15 residues long. The CDR3 sequence is CASSLGGTRGETQYF. CDR3 bases: TGTGCCAGCAGCTTAGGTGGGACTAGGGGAGAGACCCAGTACTTC.

The gene calls are TRBV4-3 and TRBJ2-7; D remains unclear. The CDR3 runs 13 residues. V lost 0 bases to trimming and J lost 12 bases, with 15 bases between them. Germline V gene lookup returns CDR1 LGHNA and CDR2 YSLEER. The DNA of the CDR3 is TGCGCCAGCAGCCAAGATCAGCGCCTCGGTCTGTACTTC. The encoded protein is CASSQDQRLGLYF.

This clone was seen a few times. The chain combines TRBV20-1 with TRBJ2-2; the D is unclear. The CDR3 loop spans 11 amino acids. CDR1 and CDR2 (germline): DFQATT, SNEGSKA (reference sequence). V lost 6 bases, J lost 6 bases, and 8 bases lay in between. The CDR3 is CSAQLSGELFF. The DNA for the CDR3 is TGCAGTGCGCAGTTGTCCGGGGAGCTGTTTTTT.

The chain has TRBV7-9 and TRBJ2-5, with 8 bases that match TRBD2. V was clipped by 1 base and J by 1 base; unmatched bases: 5. This CDR3 is 16 amino acids long. Germline CDR1 is SEHNR and CDR2 is FQNEAQ (reference sequence). In DNA form, the CDR3 reads TGTGCCAGCAGCTTAGGGAGCGGGGGCCTCCAAGAGACCCAGTACTTC. It specifies CASSLGSGGLQETQYF.

The CDR3 DNA reads TGTGCCAGCAGCCAAGACCTCCTGGTTATGAGCTCGGGTGAGCAGTTCTTC. This encodes CASSQDLLVMSSGEQFF. V usage is TRBV3-1 (or the pseudogene TRBV3-2) and J usage is TRBJ2-1, with D hard to call. V was trimmed by 0 bases and J by 9 bases, leaving 21 bases between them. Germline V lookup: CDR1 LGHDT, CDR2 YNNKEL (reference sequence). The CDR3 has 17 amino acids.

The chain couples TRBV25-1 to TRBJ1-1, with TRBD1 matching over 8 bases. The V segment lost 6 bases and the J segment 4 bases; nucleotides outside the gene matches: 4. The CDR3 has 13 amino acids. CDR1 is MGHDK, CDR2 SYGVNS, per germline. The DNA of the CDR3 is TGTGCCAGCAGCGGACAGGGTGTCACTGAAGCTTTCTTT. It specifies CASSGQGVTEAFF.

The chain recombines TRBV7-2 with TRBJ1-4, with a weak D call TRBD1 (5 bases). The V and J ends lost 5 bases and 4 bases respectively, with 11 bases between them. The CDR3 is 14 amino acids. The germline V gene encodes CDR1 SGHTA and CDR2 FQGNSA. CDR3 loop: CASSAGRINEKLFF. The CDR3 DNA reads TGTGCCAGCAGCGCAGGGCGAATTAATGAAAAACTGTTTTTT.

The gene calls are TRBV5-6 and TRBJ1-1; 8 positions agree with TRBD1. The CDR3 covers 18 residues. V trimming: 1 base; J trimming: 0 bases; junction bases outside the gene matches: 11. Germline V CDR1 and CDR2: SGHDT, YYEEEE. The CDR3 loop reads CASSLLGQENDLNTEAFF. The CDR3, as DNA: TGTGCCAGCAGCTTGTTGGGACAGGAGAACGACTTGAACACTGAAGCTTTCTTT.

V gene TRBV5-1 combines with J gene TRBJ2-3, with 15 bases lining up with TRBD2. The CDR3 has 19 amino acids. The germline V gene has CDR1 SGHRS and CDR2 YFSETQ. The junction had 10 bases not matched to a gene; V was cut back by 3 bases and J by 2 bases. CDR3 coding DNA: TGCGCCAGCAGCTCAGCCGGGACTAGCGGGGGGACAAACACAGATACGCAGTATTTT. This codes for CASSSAGTSGGTNTDTQYF.

This chain links TRBV25-1 with TRBJ2-7; 9 bases agree with TRBD1. The germline V gene encodes CDR1 MGHDK and CDR2 SYGVNS. The ends lost 2 bases at V and 6 bases at J; junction bases unmatched: 11. The CDR3 runs to 16 residues. Here the CDR3 DNA reads TGTGCCAGCAGTGAAAGTTATGGACAGGGGTCGGGCGAGCAGTACTTC. It translates to CASSESYGQGSGEQYF.

The rearrangement uses TRBV10-3 and TRBJ2-7, with a possible D match to TRBD1 (6 bases). In germline, CDR1 is ENHRY, CDR2 SYGVKD. Trimming removed 6 bases from V and 1 base from J, with 16 bases in between. CDR3 length: 15 amino acids. In nucleotides, the CDR3 is TGTGCCATCAGGAACGTACAGGGTTTGTCCTACGAGCAGTACTTC. Translating gives CAIRNVQGLSYEQYF.

This CDR3 is CASSYSAGYEQYF. The CDR3 bases are TGTGCCAGCAGTTACTCTGCCGGCTACGAGCAGTACTTC. This sequence joins TRBV6-2 or TRBV6-3 and TRBJ2-7; D gene unclear. The length of the CDR3 is 13 residues. Germline V gene lookup returns CDR1 MNHEY and CDR2 SVGEGT. V dropped 0 bases and J dropped 3 bases, with 6 bases sitting between them.

This clone was found a few times. V is TRBV7-8 and J is TRBJ2-7; 9 nucleotides align to TRBD1. The CDR3 spans 15 residues. With 5 bases clipped from V and 3 bases from J, the junction kept 8 bases outside the gene matches. Looked up from germline, CDR1 is SGHVS and CDR2 is FQNEAQ. This chain's CDR3 is CASSPPGQGFYEQYF. The CDR3 region has the DNA TGTGCCAGCAGCCCACCGGGACAGGGATTCTACGAGCAGTACTTC. Supplemented by reference TRBV7-8 and TRBJ2-7, the full variable domain reads GAGVSQSPRYKVAKRGQDVALRCDPISGHVSLFWYQQALGQGPEFLTYFQNEAQLDKSGLPSDRFFAERPEGSVSTLKIQRTQQEDSAVYLCASSPPGQGFYEQYFGPGTRLTVT.

The chain couples TRBV2 to TRBJ2-7; 11 bases agree with TRBD1. CDR3 size: 19 residues. V lost 6 bases and J lost 2; bases outside the gene matches: 18. Germline CDR1 reads SNHLY; CDR2 reads FYNNEI. The CDR3 DNA is TGTGCCAGCAGCCCCGAAGGACAGGGGGCGGGATCCTTCACCTACGAGCAGTACTTC. The encoded protein is CASSPEGQGAGSFTYEQYF.

V and J are TRBV7-2 and TRBJ2-7, with 8 bases identical to TRBD1. V dropped 1 base and J dropped 12; count of bases not matched to a gene: 11. CDR1 and CDR2 (germline): SGHTA, FQGNSA. The CDR3 sequence is 14 residues long. CDR3 coding DNA: TGTGCCAGCAGCTTAGAGAACATGTGGACAGGGTGGTACTTC. It encodes CASSLENMWTGWYF.

The chain has TRBV19 and TRBJ2-2; D is undetermined. Trimming removed 2 bases at V and 0 bases at J, with 16 bases between. CDR3 length: 18 amino acids. Germline CDR1 LNHDA, CDR2 SQIVND (reference sequence). CDR3 in DNA: TGTGCCAGTAGTATAAAGAAGGCGACGGAGTCGAACACCGGGGAGCTGTTTTTT. Its translation is CASSIKKATESNTGELFF.

This chain connects TRBV2 to TRBJ2-2, with TRBD2 identical over 9 bases. The CDR3 sequence is 16 residues long. Trimming removed 1 base from V and 7 bases from J; junction bases left unmatched: 7. Germline lookup yields CDR1 SNHLY and CDR2 FYNNEI. The CDR3 DNA reads TGTGCCAGCAGTGAAGGTAGCGGGGGCCAGGACGGGGAGCTGTTTTTT. Protein product: CASSEGSGGQDGELFF.

The gene calls are TRBV18 and TRBJ2-3; D perhaps matches TRBD1 (5 bases). The V end lost 2 bases, the J end lost 2 bases, and 11 bases lay between the germline ends. The CDR3 extends over 15 amino acids. Germline V lookup: CDR1 KGHSH, CDR2 LQKENI. DNA of the CDR3: TGTGCCAGCTCACCAGGGGCCGCATCCACAGATACGCAGTATTTT. Translating gives CASSPGAASTDTQYF. Supplemented by reference TRBV18 and TRBJ2-3, the full variable domain reads NAGVMQNPRHLVRRRGQEARLRCSPMKGHSHVYWYRQLPEEGLKFMVYLQKENIIDESGMPKERFSAEFPKEGPSILRIQQVVRGDSAAYFCASSPGAASTDTQYFGPGTRLTVL.

This sequence joins TRBV11-3 and TRBJ1-3, with unresolved D. V lost 5 bases and J lost 0, with 5 bases in between. The CDR3 spans 13 residues. CDR1 and CDR2 (germline): SGHNT, YENEEA. Written as DNA, the CDR3 is TGTGCCAGCAGCCTTTCCTCTGGAAACACCATATATTTT. Translating it yields CASSLSSGNTIYF. Filled out from reference TRBV11-3 and TRBJ1-3, the complete variable domain reads EAGVVQSPRYKIIEKKQPVAFWCNPISGHNTLYWYLQNLGQGPELLIRYENEEAVDDSQLPKDRFSAERLKGVDSTLKIQPAELGDSAVYLCASSLSSGNTIYFGEGSWLTVV.